These 15 T cell receptor beta chains were sequenced from one sample in a study of T-cell reconstitution after alpha-beta-depleted transplantation in children. Preparation of the TCRbeta library was carried out with unique molecular identifiers. TCRdb redid the calling of the PCR reads with MiXCR, one entry per CDR3 protein. The sample shows 150,000 to 200,000 distinct CDR3 sequences, 6.5% to 7.5% of them seen only once. Sequencing was performed on PBMCs from the stem cell graft donor, taken from the stem cell graft. The receptors stem from a human donor who donated a stem cell graft to a child with Wiskott-Aldrich syndrome.

The sample holds many counts of this clonotype. The rearrangement uses TRBV20-1 and TRBJ2-7; D gene uncertain. CDR1 and CDR2 from the germline V gene are DFQATT and SNEGSKA (reference sequence). Trimming took off 6 bases at V and 6 bases at J, with 24 bases between the two ends. The CDR3 totals 15 residues. The CDR3 region is CSAPRRYDWASEQYF. CDR3 DNA: TGCAGTGCCCCAAGGCGCTACGACTGGGCTAGCGAGCAGTACTTC.

This clonotype has ten or more counts. This rearrangement joins TRBV12-3 or TRBV12-4 to TRBJ2-5, with 9 bases that match TRBD2. This CDR3 has 15 amino acids. V lost 5 bases and J lost 4; bases outside the gene matches: 8. The CDR3: CASSLSAGGGETQYF. The CDR3 DNA sequence: TGTGCCAGCAGTCTCTCAGCGGGAGGAGGAGAGACCCAGTACTTC.

This clonotype was detected ten times or more. This sequence joins TRBV28 and TRBJ2-4; D call uncertain. The CDR3 is 17 residues long. CDR1 is MDHEN and CDR2 is SYDVKM in the germline V gene. V was cut by 4 bases and J by 2 bases, with 18 bases left in between. Here the CDR3 reads CASSSHGGRSPKNIQYF. For the CDR3, the DNA is TGTGCCAGCAGTTCCCATGGTGGGCGGTCCCCCAAAAACATTCAGTACTTC.

This clonotype was recorded at least ten times. The chain couples TRBV15 to TRBJ2-5; D is unclear. Germline V CDR1 and CDR2: LNHNV, YYDKDF (reference sequence). The germline V and J ends were trimmed by 0 bases and 3 bases, with 5 bases remaining between them. The CDR3 has 13 amino acids. The CDR3 DNA reads TGTGCCACCAGCAGAGACAGTAAAGAGACCCAGTACTTC. Protein: CATSRDSKETQYF.

Many counts were recorded for this clonotype. V gene TRBV12-3 or TRBV12-4 combines with J gene TRBJ1-2; D possibly corresponds to TRBD1 (5 bases). Trimming took 2 bases from V and 7 from J, leaving 11 bases between them. This CDR3 is built from 13 residues. The CDR3 protein is CASSLYQGLGYTF. In nucleotides, the CDR3 is TGTGCCAGCAGTTTATACCAGGGTCTTGGCTACACCTTC.

This clonotype was counted ten times or more. The chain employs TRBV2 and TRBJ2-2; D gene uncertain. V lost 1 base to trimming and J lost 7 bases, with 4 bases between them. Germline CDR1 SNHLY, CDR2 FYNNEI. There are 12 residues in the CDR3. The CDR3, as DNA: TGTGCCAGCAGTGAAGAGGTCGGGGAGCTGTTTTTT. It specifies CASSEEVGELFF.

This clonotype was detected many times. The rearrangement uses TRBV6-1 and TRBJ2-7; D is tentatively TRBD1 or TRBD2 (5 bases each). The CDR3 spans 16 residues. The germline V and J ends were trimmed by 7 bases and 2 bases, with 21 bases remaining between them. In germline, CDR1 is MNHNS, CDR2 SASEGT. In DNA, the CDR3 is TGTGCCAGCATGGGGCTGGGGGAACATAAACCCTACGAGCAGTACTTC. It yields the protein CASMGLGEHKPYEQYF.

This clonotype occurred many times. The V call is TRBV20-1, the J call TRBJ2-7, with 12 bases fitting TRBD2. The J segment lost 2 bases and the V segment lost 4 bases, leaving 9 bases of the junction unmatched. Germline V gene data show CDR1 as DFQATT and CDR2 as SNEGSKA (reference sequence). The CDR3 has 16 residues. CDR3 region: CSATGLAGSHPYEQYF. The CDR3 DNA reads TGCAGTGCTACGGGACTAGCGGGTAGTCACCCCTACGAGCAGTACTTC.

As regards this clonotype: Just one base apart from a much larger clone, this may be a read error. The chain couples TRBV7-2 to TRBJ2-6, with a weak D call TRBD1 (5 bases). Per the germline V gene, CDR1 is SGHTA and CDR2 is FQGNSA. The CDR3 is made up of 15 amino acids. CDR3 loop: CASSLRSSGANVPTF. The CDR3 DNA is TGTGCCAGCAGCTTACGGAGCTCTGGGGCCAACGTCCCGACTTTC.

This clonotype came up many times. V gene TRBV5-1 combines with J gene TRBJ2-3; the D gene is possibly TRBD2 (6 bases). Deletions cut 0 bases from V and 1 base from J, with 9 bases between. This CDR3 has 15 amino acids. Germline V gene sequence: CDR1 SGHRS, CDR2 YFSETQ. For the CDR3, the DNA is TGCGCCAGCAGCTTGGAAGGAGGGCGCACAGATACGCAGTATTTT. Translated, it gives CASSLEGGRTDTQYF.

Ten or more counts support this clonotype. The V and J genes are TRBV15 and TRBJ2-1; 8 bases map to TRBD2. V was clipped by 3 bases and J by 7 bases; unmatched bases: 11. Germline values: CDR1 LNHNV, CDR2 YYDKDF (reference sequence). The CDR3 contains 16 residues. The CDR3 is CATSSQTGGFRNEQFF. In DNA, the CDR3 is TGTGCCACCAGCAGCCAGACGGGGGGGTTCAGGAATGAGCAGTTCTTC.

This clonotype has at least ten counts. The chain joins TRBV5-1 to TRBJ2-3; D is undetermined. This CDR3 region has 10 residues. Germline V gene sequence: CDR1 SGHRS, CDR2 YFSETQ. The V end was cut by 1 base, the J end by 9 bases, with 3 bases between. The CDR3 sequence: CASSLYTQYF. DNA for the CDR3: TGCGCCAGCAGCTTGTACACGCAGTATTTT. Variable domain in full (rest from reference TRBV5-1 and TRBJ2-3): KAGVTQTPRYLIKTRGQQVTLSCSPISGHRSVSWYQQTPGQGLQFLFEYFSETQRNKGNFPGRFSGRQFSNSRSEMNVSTLELGDSALYLCASSLYTQYFGPGTRLTVL.

This clonotype has just a few counts. The CDR3 sequence is CASSFLTSGAHYEQYF. CDR3 bases: TGTGCCAGCAGCTTCCTGACTAGCGGGGCACACTACGAGCAGTACTTC. The V and J genes are TRBV5-6 and TRBJ2-7; 11 bases agree with TRBD2. The CDR3 is made up of 16 amino acids. Germline V gene sequence: CDR1 SGHDT, CDR2 YYEEEE. V gave up 2 bases and J gave up 3 bases; unmatched junction bases: 7.

This clonotype was seen at least ten times. DNA of the CDR3: TGTGCCAGCAGTCCTGATCGCCAGATGGGGACCGGGGAGCTGTTTTTT. Translation: CASSPDRQMGTGELFF. The gene calls are TRBV27 and TRBJ2-2; D is undetermined. Trimming stripped 5 bases from V and 5 bases from J, with 18 bases between. Germline CDR1 MNHEY, CDR2 SMNVEV (reference sequence). This CDR3 contains 16 residues.

This clonotype showed up many times. The V call is TRBV12-3 or TRBV12-4, the J call TRBJ1-1; no clear D gene. V was trimmed by 3 bases and J by 3 bases, leaving 8 bases between them. CDR3 size: 13 residues. CDR3 loop: CASSFWEDTEAFF. For the CDR3, the DNA is TGTGCCAGCAGTTTTTGGGAAGACACTGAAGCTTTCTTT.